What follows are 7 T cell receptor beta chains derived from one specimen sequenced in a study of blood T cell repertoires in COVID-19. Measured with immunoSEQ multiplex PCR; TCRdb has only the in-frame clones, and not every one. In the table there are about 29,000 clones, roughly 80% of which are singletons. Material: peripheral blood. All receptors derive from a woman aged 70-85 years with acute or convalescent COVID-19.

The chain uses TRBV2 and TRBJ2-7; 8 positions agree with TRBD1. Trimming cost V 2 bases and J 4 bases; bases outside gene matches: 7. CDR1 and CDR2 from the germline V gene are SNHLY and FYNNEI. The CDR3 covers 15 residues. CDR3 nucleotide sequence: TGTGCCAGCAGTGAAACAGGGGGGAAGCGGTACGAGCAGTACTTC. It specifies CASSETGGKRYEQYF.

This chain joins TRBV7-2 and TRBJ2-7; TRBD2 matches at 10 bases. CDR1 and CDR2 (germline): SGHTA, FQGNSA. V lost 6 bases and J lost 0; bases outside the gene matches: 5. The CDR3 loop spans 15 amino acids. CDR3: CASRTTSGASYEQYF. CDR3 sequence (DNA): TGTGCCAGCAGAACCACTAGCGGGGCCTCCTACGAGCAGTACTTC.

The chain uses TRBV11-2 and TRBJ2-1; perhaps TRBD2 as D (6 bases). The CDR3 consists of 13 residues. Between the trimmed V and J ends, which lost 1 base and 11 bases, there was a span of 12 bases. The germline V gene has CDR1 SGHAT and CDR2 FQNNGV. The CDR3: CASSLAGERKQFF. CDR3 bases: TGTGCCAGCAGCTTAGCGGGGGAGAGGAAGCAGTTCTTC.

The chain is built from TRBV6-6 and TRBJ1-4; D is uncertain. The CDR3 sequence is 17 residues long. Germline CDR1 reads MNHNY; CDR2 reads SVGAGI (reference sequence). V lost 5 bases, J lost 0 bases, and 16 bases lay in between. The CDR3 nucleotides are TGTGCCAGCAGTCCGGGAGGAGGCGGTGCAACTAATGAAAAACTGTTTTTT. Encoded protein: CASSPGGGGATNEKLFF.

In this sample, this clone turned up a few times. The J gene is TRBJ2-7, the V gene TRBV20-1; TRBD2 agrees at 11 bases. CDR1 DFQATT and CDR2 SNEGSKA come from the germline V gene (reference sequence). The junction had 4 bases not matched to a gene; V was cut back by 3 bases and J by 0 bases. The CDR3 has 15 residues. The CDR3 DNA reads as TGCAGTGCTAGTGATAGCGGGGGGGCCTCCTACGAGCAGTACTTC. Its translation: CSASDSGGASYEQYF.

J is TRBJ2-3 and V is TRBV7-3; 7 bases are shared with TRBD2. The length of the CDR3 is 15 residues. Losses at the gene ends were 5 bases for V and 1 base for J; bases not matched to a gene: 6. CDR1 and CDR2 (germline): SGHTA, FQGTGA. In nucleotides, the CDR3 is TGTGCCAGCAGCCGGGGGGAACCACGCACAGATACGCAGTATTTT. Translating it yields CASSRGEPRTDTQYF.

V gene TRBV10-3 combines with J gene TRBJ2-3, with TRBD2 identical over 13 bases. Germline values: CDR1 ENHRY, CDR2 SYGVKD. After removal of 5 bases from V and 3 bases from J, the junction contained 8 bases not matched to a gene. The CDR3 length is 17 residues. The CDR3 nucleotides are TGTGCCATCAGTTCAGGACTAGCGGGGGCGGAAACAGATACGCAGTATTTT. Protein product: CAISSGLAGAETDTQYF.